This T cell receptor beta chain came from a study of molecular identifiers for immune sequencing clone quantification. Study-level background: Four of five splits of RNA from 20,000 or 100,000 naive CD8 cells were sequenced in replicates.

There are 17 residues in the CDR3. Germline CDR1 MNHEY, CDR2 SVGAGI. V lost 4 bases, J lost 2 bases, and 11 bases stayed unmatched. Libraries of bulk TCR were made by previously described methods (with listed TCR primers). TCRdb passed the PCR reads through MiXCR, listing each CDR3 protein once. The profile shows about 640,000 distinct CDR3 sequences, just under 20% of them singletons. A CD8+CD4-CCR7+CD45RA+ phenotype served as the sorting definition for naive CD8 T cells. This clonotype was picked up many times. Its matching antigen is unknown. Findings and limits, study-wide: Single-cell amounts of spiked Jurkat TCR RNA were reportedly detectable among over 750,000 naive cells.

This receptor was obtained from a human donor in good health. Some libraries in this study had Jurkat cell RNA spiked in. The rearrangement uses TRBV6-5 and TRBJ2-7; 10 bases fit TRBD2. Sequencing was carried out using naive CD8+ T cells from blood, with Jurkat cell RNA spiked in. The subset: FACS-sorted CD8+CD4-CCR7+CD45RA+ naive T cells. In nucleotides, the CDR3 is TGTGCCAGCAGTTCCCCCCACCTAGCGGGGGATACCTACGAGCAGTACTTC. It encodes CASSSPHLAGDTYEQYF.